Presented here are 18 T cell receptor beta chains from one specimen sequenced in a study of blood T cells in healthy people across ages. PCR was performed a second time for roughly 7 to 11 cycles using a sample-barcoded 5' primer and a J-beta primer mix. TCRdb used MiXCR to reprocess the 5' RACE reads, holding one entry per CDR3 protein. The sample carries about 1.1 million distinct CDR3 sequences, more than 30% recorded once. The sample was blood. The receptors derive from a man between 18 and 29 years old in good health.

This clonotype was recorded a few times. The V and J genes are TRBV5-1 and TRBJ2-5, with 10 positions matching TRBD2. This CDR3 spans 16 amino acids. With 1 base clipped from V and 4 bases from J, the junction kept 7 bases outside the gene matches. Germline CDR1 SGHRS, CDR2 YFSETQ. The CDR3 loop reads CASSLRLAGAIETQYF. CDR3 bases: TGCGCCAGCAGCTTGCGGCTAGCGGGGGCCATAGAGACCCAGTACTTC.

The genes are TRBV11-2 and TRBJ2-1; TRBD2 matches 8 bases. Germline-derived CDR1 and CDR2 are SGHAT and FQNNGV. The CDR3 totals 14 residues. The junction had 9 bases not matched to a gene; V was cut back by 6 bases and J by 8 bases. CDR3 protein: CASRSGGAGDEQFF. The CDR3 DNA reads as TGTGCCAGCAGATCCGGGGGGGCAGGTGATGAGCAGTTCTTC. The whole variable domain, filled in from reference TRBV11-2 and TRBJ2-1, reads EAGVAQSPRYKIIEKRQSVAFWCNPISGHATLYWYQQILGQGPKLLIQFQNNGVVDDSQLPKDRFSAERLKGVDSTLKIQPAKLEDSAVYLCASRSGGAGDEQFFGPGTRLTVL.

CDR3 sequence: CATGGRGGYTF. Written as DNA, the CDR3 is TGTGCCACCGGGGGGCGAGGTGGCTACACCTTC. The chain has TRBV15 and TRBJ1-2; D is possibly TRBD1 (6 bases). The V end was cut by 8 bases, the J end by 7 bases, with 11 bases between. The germline gives CDR1 LNHNV, CDR2 YYDKDF (reference sequence). The CDR3 length is 11 residues.

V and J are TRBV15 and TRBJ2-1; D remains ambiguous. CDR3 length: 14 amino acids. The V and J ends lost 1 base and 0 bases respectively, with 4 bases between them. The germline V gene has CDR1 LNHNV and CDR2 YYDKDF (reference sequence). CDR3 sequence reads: CATSRAASYNEQFF. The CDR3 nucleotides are TGTGCCACCAGCAGAGCTGCCTCCTACAATGAGCAGTTCTTC.

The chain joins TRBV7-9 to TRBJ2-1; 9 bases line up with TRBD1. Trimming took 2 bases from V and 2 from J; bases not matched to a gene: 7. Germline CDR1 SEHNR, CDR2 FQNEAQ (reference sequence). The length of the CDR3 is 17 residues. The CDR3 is CASSLSPDRGTYNEQFF. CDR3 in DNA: TGTGCCAGCAGCTTAAGCCCCGACAGGGGGACCTACAATGAGCAGTTCTTC.

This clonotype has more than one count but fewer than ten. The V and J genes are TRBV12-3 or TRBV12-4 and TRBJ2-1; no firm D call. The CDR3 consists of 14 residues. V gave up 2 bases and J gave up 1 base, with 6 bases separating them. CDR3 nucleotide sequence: TGTGCCAGCAGTTTACGCAGATCCTACAATGAGCAGTTCTTC. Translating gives CASSLRRSYNEQFF.

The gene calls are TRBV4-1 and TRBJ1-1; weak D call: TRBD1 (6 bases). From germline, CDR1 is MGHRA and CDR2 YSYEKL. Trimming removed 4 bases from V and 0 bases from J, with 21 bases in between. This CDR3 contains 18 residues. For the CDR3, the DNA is TGCGCCAGCAGCCCCCAACGGGGCAGGGGCGCGATGAACACTGAAGCTTTCTTT. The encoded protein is CASSPQRGRGAMNTEAFF.

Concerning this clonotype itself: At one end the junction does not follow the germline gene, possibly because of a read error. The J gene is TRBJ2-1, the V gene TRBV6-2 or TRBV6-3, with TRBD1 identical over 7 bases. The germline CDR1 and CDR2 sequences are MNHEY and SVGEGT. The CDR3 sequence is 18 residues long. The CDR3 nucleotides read TGTACCAGCAGTTACCCCACGGATGGGGACAGCAACCTTTACGAGCAGTTCTTC. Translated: CTSSYPTDGDSNLYEQFF.

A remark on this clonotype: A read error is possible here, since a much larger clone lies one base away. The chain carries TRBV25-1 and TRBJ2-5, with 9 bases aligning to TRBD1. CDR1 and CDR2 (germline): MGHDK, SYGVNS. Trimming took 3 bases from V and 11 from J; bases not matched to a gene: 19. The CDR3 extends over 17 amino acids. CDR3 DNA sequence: TGTGCCAGCAGTGACAGAGCCGGGACAGGGACCTACAATGAGCAGTACTTC. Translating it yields CASSDRAGTGTYNEQYF.

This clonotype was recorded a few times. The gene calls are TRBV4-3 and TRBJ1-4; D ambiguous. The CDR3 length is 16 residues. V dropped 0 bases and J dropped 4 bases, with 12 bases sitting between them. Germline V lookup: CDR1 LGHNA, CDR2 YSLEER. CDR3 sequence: CASSQDFGGLNEKLFF. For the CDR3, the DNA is TGCGCCAGCAGCCAAGATTTCGGCGGCCTTAATGAAAAACTGTTTTTT.

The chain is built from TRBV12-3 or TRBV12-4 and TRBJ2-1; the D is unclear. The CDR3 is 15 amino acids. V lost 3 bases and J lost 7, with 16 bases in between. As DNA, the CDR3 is TGTGCCAGCAGTTTTTCTCCCGCGGCCAGAAATGAGCAGTTCTTC. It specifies CASSFSPAARNEQFF.

As DNA, the CDR3 is TGTGCCAGCAGTGTCAGGGGGCGAGGGACTGAAGCTTTCTTT. Residues: CASSVRGRGTEAFF. This chain connects TRBV12-3 or TRBV12-4 to TRBJ1-1; 8 bases map to TRBD1. With 5 bases clipped from V and 5 bases from J, the junction kept 7 bases outside the gene matches. This CDR3 is built from 14 residues.

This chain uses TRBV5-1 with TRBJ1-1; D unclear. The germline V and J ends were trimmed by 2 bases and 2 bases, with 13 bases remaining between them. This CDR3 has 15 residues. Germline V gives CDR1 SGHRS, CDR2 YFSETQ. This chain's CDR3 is CASSFLSPDNTEAFF. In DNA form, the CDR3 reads TGCGCCAGCAGCTTTCTCTCGCCGGATAACACTGAAGCTTTCTTT.

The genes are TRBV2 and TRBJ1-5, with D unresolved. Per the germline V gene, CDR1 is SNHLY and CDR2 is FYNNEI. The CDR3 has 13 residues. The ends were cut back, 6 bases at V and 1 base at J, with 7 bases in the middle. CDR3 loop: CASRDASNQPQHF. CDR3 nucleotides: TGTGCCAGCAGGGACGCGAGCAATCAGCCCCAGCATTTT.

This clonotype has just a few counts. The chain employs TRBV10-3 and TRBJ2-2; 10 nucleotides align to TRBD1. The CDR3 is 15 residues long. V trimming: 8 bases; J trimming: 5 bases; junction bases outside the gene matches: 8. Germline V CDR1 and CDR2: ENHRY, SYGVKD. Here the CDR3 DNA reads TGTGCCATCTCGGCGGGGACAGGGGTTACCGGGGAGCTGTTTTTT. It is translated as CAISAGTGVTGELFF.

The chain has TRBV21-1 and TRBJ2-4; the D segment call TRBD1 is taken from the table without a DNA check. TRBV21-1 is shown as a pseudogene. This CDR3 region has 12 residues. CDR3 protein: CASSKGEGKQYF. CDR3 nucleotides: TGTGCCAGCAGCAAAGGGGAAGGGAAGCAGTACTTC.

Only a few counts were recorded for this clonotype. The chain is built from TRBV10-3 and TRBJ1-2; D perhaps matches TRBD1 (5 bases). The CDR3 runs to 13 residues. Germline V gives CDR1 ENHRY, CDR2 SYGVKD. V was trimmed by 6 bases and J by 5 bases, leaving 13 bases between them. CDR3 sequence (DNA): TGTGCCATCAGCGCGGGGGTCGGTTATGGCTACACCTTC. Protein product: CAISAGVGYGYTF.

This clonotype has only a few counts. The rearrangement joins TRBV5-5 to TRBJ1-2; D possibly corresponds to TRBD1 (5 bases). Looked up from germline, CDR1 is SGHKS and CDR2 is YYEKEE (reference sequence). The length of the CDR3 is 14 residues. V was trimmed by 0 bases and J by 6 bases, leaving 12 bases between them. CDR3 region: CASSLEGSVDGYTF. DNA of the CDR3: TGTGCCAGCAGCTTGGAGGGGTCAGTTGATGGCTACACCTTC.